This TCR beta chain emerged from a study of T cells in Graves' hyperthyroidism and ophthalmopathy (dated by TCRdb to between 2018 and 2020). Describing the broader study: Peripheral blood was collected at initial diagnosis, before any treatment. TCR V-J signatures able to tell the groups apart were searched for in a discovery cohort of 100 patients, of whom about 40 had Graves' ophthalmopathy and under 65 had stable Graves' hyperthyroidism. Whether ophthalmopathy could be predicted prospectively was tested in an independent validation cohort made up of about 20 hyperthyroidism patients plus 17 patients who later progressed to ophthalmopathy. For training and testing, the 100 or so patients in the discovery cohort were randomly divided in a 7:3 ratio. The study also compared thyroid tissue and blood T-cell repertoires from more than 5 Graves' hyperthyroidism patients. Following sampling, methimazole starting at 30 mg daily was given to hyperthyroidism patients, and high-dose intravenous methylprednisolone was given to ophthalmopathy patients. TCR Vbeta CDR3 sequencing of 120 to 150 peripheral blood samples (more than 40 ophthalmopathy, about 75 hyperthyroidism and about 17 progressor patients) is reported in the paper.

Amplification of TCR beta CDR3 regions was carried out from RNA transcripts. The first round of RT-PCR for the TCR CDR3 was performed with the HTBI primer set and the Qiagen OneStep RT-PCR kit. The libraries were constructed in a second round of multiplex PCR and then size-selected and purified. Libraries were sequenced paired-end with 100 bp reads on an Illumina HiSeq2000. As for how the authors treated the data: SOAPnuke was used to process the raw data, with reads discarded if the reads contained adapters or uncalled bases, had a mean Phred below 15, or lacked an exact constant-primer or identifier match. COPE v1.2.5 was used to merge high-quality paired reads, and clonotypes were defined as unique nucleotide sequences. Clonotypes were aligned to IMGT TRBV, TRBD and TRBJ reference segments using MiTCR v1.1. Analysis was restricted to V-J combinations with a frequency above 0.0001, which covered over 98% of repertoires. A TCS score was defined as the ratio between F50 (clonal expansion) and ExV (chaos), using BLOSUM62-based TCRdist between CDR3 peptides within each V-J. Welch's t-statistics and random forest reduced roughly 500 V-J features to about 12, which were used in a naive Bayes classifier (R e1071). The raw public data were reprocessed by TCRdb itself: fastp quality trimming at Q25, MiXCR clonotype calling, in-frame beta chains only. Each entry merges the rows of one CDR3 protein and shows their most common DNA and genes. TCRdb, rather than the study authors, made the V and J calls. Across this sample there are hundreds of thousands of distinct CDR3 sequences, with 14% seen only once. The ten largest clones capture about a tenth of the sample.

According to the germline V gene, CDR1 reads KGHSH and CDR2 reads LQKENI. The germline ends are 7 bases apart after V is trimmed by 3 bases and J by 6 bases. The CDR3 sequence holds 12 residues, the cysteine and phenylalanine included. The kept DNA is CDR3 alone, 36 bases in frame from the first base. On this clonotype itself: This clone's antigen is unknown. No much larger clonotype is one base removed from it; base qualities were not supplied.

What the study reported, not specific to this receptor: Sample size was not statistically predetermined, and investigators were not blinded to group allocation. A 13 V-J signature model separated ophthalmopathy from stable hyperthyroidism, with 87.88% sensitivity and 81.08% specificity in cross-validation and 80%/75% in testing. In validation, progression to ophthalmopathy was predicted by the model with almost 71% sensitivity and just over 72% specificity, a median of approximately 6.5 months before onset. Most expanded thyroid clonotypes (frequency above 0.001) were also found in blood, which suggests that blood repertoires may mirror thyroid immune responses.

Graves' hyperthyroidism was defined as stable when no progression to ophthalmopathy occurred over 18 months of follow-up. Hyperthyroidism patients were aged 18 to 65 years and newly diagnosed, with disease duration of less than 2 months. The study excluded patients with uncontrolled infections, other autoimmune diseases, pregnancy or lactation. Diagnoses were established on the basis of clinical symptoms, serum thyroxine and TRAb, thyroid ultrasound, and orbital computed tomography. PBMCs were isolated from approximately 10 ml of fresh peripheral blood by Ficoll-Paque density gradient centrifugation. Total RNA was extracted with Trizol reagent, and quality was checked on an Agilent 2100 Bioanalyzer.

This TCR was recovered from a woman aged 18-35 years with Graves' hyperthyroidism. The material sequenced was blood. The V gene is TRBV18 and the J gene is TRBJ2-3; the D gene cannot be named for sure. The DNA reads as follows: TGTGCCAGCTCACCTAAAGTGGATACGCAGTATTTT. This is translated as CASSPKVDTQYF.